These 10 T cell receptor beta chains came from one sample sequenced in a study of technical replicates of blood from several donors. Some clones are missing from TCRdb's copy, which holds only in-frame ones; the method was immunoSEQ multiplex PCR. The sample includes some 77,000 clones, 93% of them seen just once. The sequenced sample consisted of T cells isolated from PBMCs. The receptors shown here come from a human donor in good health.

This chain uses TRBV27 with TRBJ1-5, with 9 bases matching TRBD1. Germline lookup yields CDR1 MNHEY and CDR2 SMNVEV (reference sequence). V trimming: 4 bases; J trimming: 0 bases; junction bases outside the gene matches: 7. This CDR3 has 17 residues. The CDR3 here is CASSSRTGAYSNQPQHF. The CDR3 DNA is TGTGCCAGCAGTTCCAGGACAGGGGCCTATAGCAATCAGCCCCAGCATTTT.

The chain recombines TRBV6-1 with TRBJ2-2, with D possibly matching TRBD1 (5 bases). This CDR3 region has 14 residues. V lost 7 bases and J lost 2, with 11 bases in between. Germline CDR1 MNHNS, CDR2 SASEGT. For the CDR3, the DNA is TGTGCCAGCAACCCGCAGGGTAACACCGGGGAGCTGTTTTTT. It encodes CASNPQGNTGELFF.

This rearrangement joins TRBV7-9 to TRBJ2-2; no reliable D call. Germline V gene lookup returns CDR1 SEHNR and CDR2 FQNEAQ (reference sequence). CDR3 size: 13 residues. V was shortened by 2 bases and J by 5 bases, with 6 bases between the two germline ends. The CDR3 DNA sequence: TGTGCCAGCAGCTTAATCCGTACCGGGGAGCTGTTTTTT. It translates to CASSLIRTGELFF.

This chain connects TRBV6-5 to TRBJ2-1, with 7 bases aligning to TRBD1. The V segment lost 8 bases and the J segment 6 bases; nucleotides outside the gene matches: 4. CDR3 length: 12 amino acids. Per germline, CDR1 MNHEY and CDR2 SVGAGI. CDR3 in DNA: TGTGCCAGCGGGGGACAGTTCAATGAGCAGTTCTTC. It codes for CASGGQFNEQFF.

The rearrangement links TRBV5-6 to TRBJ2-7; TRBD1 is a possible D gene (5 bases). Germline-derived CDR1 and CDR2 are SGHDT and YYEEEE. Trimming took 2 bases from V and 6 from J, leaving 9 bases between them. This CDR3 has 12 amino acids. The CDR3 loop reads CASSFQGTEQYF. CDR3 nucleotides: TGTGCCAGCAGCTTCCAGGGTACCGAGCAGTACTTC.

The V gene is TRBV30, the J gene TRBJ2-7; TRBD1 aligns across 8 bases. The trim removed 1 base at V and 5 bases at J, leaving 1 base unmatched. The germline V gene encodes CDR1 GTSNPN and CDR2 SVGIG (reference sequence). This CDR3 contains 12 residues. The CDR3 here is CAWSATGDEQYF. In DNA form, the CDR3 reads TGTGCCTGGAGTGCGACAGGGGACGAGCAGTACTTC.

For the CDR3, the DNA is TGTGCCTGGAACCTGGACAGGACTTACAATGAGCAGTTCTTC. Its protein is CAWNLDRTYNEQFF. V gene TRBV30 combines with J gene TRBJ2-1; 7 bases align to TRBD1. CDR3 size: 14 residues. Unmatched junction bases numbered 7, after V lost 4 bases and J lost 4 bases. The germline V gene has CDR1 GTSNPN and CDR2 SVGIG (reference sequence).

The rearrangement joins TRBV27 to TRBJ1-2; D possibly corresponds to TRBD1 (5 bases). The CDR3 runs 13 residues. V was clipped by 5 bases and J by 2 bases, with 9 bases between them. Germline loops: CDR1 MNHEY, CDR2 SMNVEV (reference sequence). CDR3 residues: CASSIRQNYGYTF. CDR3 DNA sequence: TGTGCCAGCAGTATACGACAGAACTATGGCTACACCTTC.

The chain recombines TRBV5-4 with TRBJ2-7; the match to TRBD1 covers 9 bases. CDR3 length equals 16 residues. Looked up from germline, CDR1 is SGHNT and CDR2 is YYREEE (reference sequence). J was trimmed by 3 bases and V by 4 bases; bases with no gene match: 11. The DNA for the CDR3 is TGTGCCAGCAGCCGTAGCTCCCCGGGACAGGGCTACGAGCAGTACTTC. It codes for CASSRSSPGQGYEQYF.

This clone was found once. The chain joins TRBV15 to TRBJ2-7; 10 bases are shared with TRBD2. J gave up 5 bases and V 6 bases, and 10 bases lay outside the gene matches. CDR1 is LNHNV, CDR2 YYDKDF, per germline (reference sequence). The length of the CDR3 is 15 residues. The DNA of the CDR3 is TGTGCCACCAGGAGCGGGAGGGGAAGTGTACACGAGCAGTACTTC. It codes for CATRSGRGSVHEQYF.